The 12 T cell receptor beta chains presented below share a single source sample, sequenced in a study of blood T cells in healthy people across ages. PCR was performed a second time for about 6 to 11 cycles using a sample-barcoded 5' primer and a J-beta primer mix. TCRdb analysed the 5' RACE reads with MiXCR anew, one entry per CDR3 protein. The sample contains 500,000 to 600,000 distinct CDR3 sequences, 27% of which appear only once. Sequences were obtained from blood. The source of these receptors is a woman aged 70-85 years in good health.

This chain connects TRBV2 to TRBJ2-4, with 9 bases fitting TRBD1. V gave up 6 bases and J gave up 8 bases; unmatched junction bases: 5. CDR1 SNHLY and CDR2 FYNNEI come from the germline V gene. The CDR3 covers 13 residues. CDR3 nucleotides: TGTGCCAGCAGGGCTGACAGGGGGGACATTCAGTACTTC. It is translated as CASRADRGDIQYF.

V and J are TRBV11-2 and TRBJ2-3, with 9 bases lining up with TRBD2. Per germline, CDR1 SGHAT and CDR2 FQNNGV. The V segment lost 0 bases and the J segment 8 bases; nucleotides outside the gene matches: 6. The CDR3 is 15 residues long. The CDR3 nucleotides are TGTGCCAGCAGCTTAGAGCGGGGGGGCCCTGTTACGCAGTATTTT. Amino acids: CASSLERGGPVTQYF.

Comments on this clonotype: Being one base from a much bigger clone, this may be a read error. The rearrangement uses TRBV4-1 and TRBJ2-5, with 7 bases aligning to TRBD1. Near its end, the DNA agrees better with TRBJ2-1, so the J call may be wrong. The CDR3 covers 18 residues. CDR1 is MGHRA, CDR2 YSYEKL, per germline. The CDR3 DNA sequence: TGCGCCAGCAGCCAAGATCCCGGACAGGCCTGGGAATTCGATGAGCAGTTCTTC. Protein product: CASSQDPGQAWEFDEQFF.

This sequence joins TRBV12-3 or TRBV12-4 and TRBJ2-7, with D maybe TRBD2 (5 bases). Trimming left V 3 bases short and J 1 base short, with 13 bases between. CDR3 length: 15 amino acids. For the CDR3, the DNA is TGTGCCAGCAGTTTCACACTAGTCGAATCCTACGAGCAGTACTTC. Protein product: CASSFTLVESYEQYF.

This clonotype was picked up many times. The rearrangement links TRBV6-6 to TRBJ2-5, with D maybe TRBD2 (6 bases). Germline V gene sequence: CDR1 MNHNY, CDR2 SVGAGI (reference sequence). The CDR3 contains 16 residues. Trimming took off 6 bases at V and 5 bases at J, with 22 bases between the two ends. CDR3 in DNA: TGTGCCAGCAGCCCGACTAGTCTACCGATCAGGGAGACCCAGTACTTC. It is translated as CASSPTSLPIRETQYF.

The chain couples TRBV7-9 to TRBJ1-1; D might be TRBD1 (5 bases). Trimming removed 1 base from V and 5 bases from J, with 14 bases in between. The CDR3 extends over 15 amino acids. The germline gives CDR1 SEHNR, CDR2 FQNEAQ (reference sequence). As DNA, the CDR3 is TGTGCCAGCAGCTTAGTGAGGGGAGTAGGAACTGAAGCTTTCTTT. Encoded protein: CASSLVRGVGTEAFF.

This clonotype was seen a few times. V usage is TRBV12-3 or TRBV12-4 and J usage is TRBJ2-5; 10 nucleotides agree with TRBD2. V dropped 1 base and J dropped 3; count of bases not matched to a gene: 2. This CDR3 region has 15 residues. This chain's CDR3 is CASSLELAGKETQYF. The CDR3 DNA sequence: TGTGCCAGCAGTTTAGAACTAGCGGGGAAAGAGACCCAGTACTTC.

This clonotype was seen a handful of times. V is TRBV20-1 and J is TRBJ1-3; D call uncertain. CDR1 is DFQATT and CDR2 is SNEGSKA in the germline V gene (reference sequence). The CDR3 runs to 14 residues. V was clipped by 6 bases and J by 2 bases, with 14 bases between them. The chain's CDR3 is CSALIQETGNTIYF. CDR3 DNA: TGCAGTGCCCTTATTCAAGAAACTGGAAACACCATATATTTT.

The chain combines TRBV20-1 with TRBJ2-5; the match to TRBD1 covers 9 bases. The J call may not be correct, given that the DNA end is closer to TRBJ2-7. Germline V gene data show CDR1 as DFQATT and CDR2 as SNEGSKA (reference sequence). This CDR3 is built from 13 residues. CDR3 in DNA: TGCAGTGCTAGGGACAGGGGAGACTACGAGCAGTACTTC. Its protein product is CSARDRGDYEQYF.

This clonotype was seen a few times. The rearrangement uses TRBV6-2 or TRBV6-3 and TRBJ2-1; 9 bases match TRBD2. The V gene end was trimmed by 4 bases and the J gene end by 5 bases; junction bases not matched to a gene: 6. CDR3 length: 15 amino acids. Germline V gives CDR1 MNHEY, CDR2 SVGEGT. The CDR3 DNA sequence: TGTGCCAGCAGTTCTAGCGGGGCCCCTCACAATGAGCAGTTCTTC. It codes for CASSSSGAPHNEQFF.

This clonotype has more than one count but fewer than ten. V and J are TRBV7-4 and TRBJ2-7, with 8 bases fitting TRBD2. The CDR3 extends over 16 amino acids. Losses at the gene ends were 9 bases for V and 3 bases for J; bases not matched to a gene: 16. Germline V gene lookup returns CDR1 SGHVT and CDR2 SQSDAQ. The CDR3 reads CASNIREGVYLYEQYF. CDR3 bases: TGTGCCAGTAACATACGGGAGGGGGTATATCTCTACGAGCAGTACTTC.

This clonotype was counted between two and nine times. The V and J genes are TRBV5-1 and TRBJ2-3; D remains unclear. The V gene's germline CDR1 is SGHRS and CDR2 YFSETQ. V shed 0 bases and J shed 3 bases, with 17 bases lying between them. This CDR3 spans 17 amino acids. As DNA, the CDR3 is TGCGCCAGCAGCTTGGCCGGGCGTAGACCCCCTACAGATACGCAGTATTTT. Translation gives CASSLAGRRPPTDTQYF.